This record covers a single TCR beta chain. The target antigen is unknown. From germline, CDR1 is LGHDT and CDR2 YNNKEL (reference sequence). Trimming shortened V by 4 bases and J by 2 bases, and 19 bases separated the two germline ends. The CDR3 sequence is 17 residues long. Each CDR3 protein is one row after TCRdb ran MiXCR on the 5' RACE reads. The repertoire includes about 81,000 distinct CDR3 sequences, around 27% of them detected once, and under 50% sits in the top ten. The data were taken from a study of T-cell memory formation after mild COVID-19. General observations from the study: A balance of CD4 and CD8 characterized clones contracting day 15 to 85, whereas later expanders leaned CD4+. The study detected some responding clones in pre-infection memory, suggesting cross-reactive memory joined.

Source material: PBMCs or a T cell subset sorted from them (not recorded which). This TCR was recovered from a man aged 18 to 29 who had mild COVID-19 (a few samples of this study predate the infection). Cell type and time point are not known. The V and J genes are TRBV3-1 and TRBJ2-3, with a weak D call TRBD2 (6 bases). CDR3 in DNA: TGTGCCAGCAGCCTTAGACTAGTGCAATTCCACACAGATACGCAGTATTTT. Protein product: CASSLRLVQFHTDTQYF.